This passage covers 19 T cell receptor beta chains from one sample sequenced in a study of T-cell memory formation after mild COVID-19. TCRdb passed the 5' RACE reads through MiXCR, listing each CDR3 protein once. The sample lists roughly 600,000 distinct CDR3 sequences; more than 15% were seen once. Specimen: PBMCs or a T cell subset sorted from them (not recorded which). The receptors were gathered from an adult woman who had mild COVID-19 (a few samples of this study predate the infection). Cell type and time point are not known.

This clonotype was counted only a few times. The V call is TRBV7-8, the J call TRBJ2-3; D gene uncertain. Germline CDR1 and CDR2: SGHVS and FQNEAQ. CDR3 size: 15 residues. Trimming stripped 1 base from V and 2 bases from J, with 10 bases between. The CDR3 region is CASSLEPTNTDTQYF. The CDR3 nucleotides are TGTGCCAGCAGCTTAGAACCAACGAACACAGATACGCAGTATTTT. The whole variable domain, filled in from reference TRBV7-8 and TRBJ2-3, reads GAGVSQSPRYKVAKRGQDVALRCDPISGHVSLFWYQQALGQGPEFLTYFQNEAQLDKSGLPSDRFFAERPEGSVSTLKIQRTQQEDSAVYLCASSLEPTNTDTQYFGPGTRLTVL.

The rearrangement links TRBV12-3 or TRBV12-4 to TRBJ2-1, with 7 bases aligning to TRBD2. V was pared by 1 base and J by 0 bases, with 21 bases of the junction left unmatched. The CDR3 runs to 22 residues. CDR3 DNA: TGTGCCAGCAGTTTAGGGGGGGTGTCTAGCGGTCGCATCGTTAGCTCCTACAATGAGCAGTTCTTC. This gives the protein CASSLGGVSSGRIVSSYNEQFF.

V gene TRBV10-3 combines with J gene TRBJ2-7; D perhaps matches TRBD2 (5 bases). From germline, CDR1 is ENHRY and CDR2 SYGVKD. This CDR3 has 14 amino acids. The V end lost 2 bases, the J end lost 3 bases, and 11 bases lay between the germline ends. The CDR3 loop reads CAISENQAGYEQYF. The DNA of the CDR3 is TGTGCCATCAGTGAGAATCAGGCGGGCTACGAGCAGTACTTC.

This clonotype was detected only a few times. Here the CDR3 reads CSARGSGRLDTGELFF. In DNA, the CDR3 is TGCAGTGCTAGGGGTAGCGGGAGGCTAGACACCGGGGAGCTGTTTTTT. The V gene is TRBV20-1, the J gene TRBJ2-2, with TRBD2 matching over 10 bases. Germline-derived CDR1 and CDR2 are DFQATT and SNEGSKA (reference sequence). The V gene end was trimmed by 3 bases and the J gene end by 3 bases; junction bases not matched to a gene: 7. The CDR3 has 16 amino acids.

This clonotype was picked up a small number of times. The chain employs TRBV5-4 and TRBJ2-3; D call uncertain. This CDR3 has 16 residues. Germline V gene sequence: CDR1 SGHNT, CDR2 YYREEE (reference sequence). The V and J ends lost 1 base and 4 bases respectively, with 16 bases between them. CDR3 loop: CASSLSLDSPPDTQYF. In nucleotides, the CDR3 is TGTGCCAGCAGCTTGAGCCTCGACTCACCGCCAGATACGCAGTATTTT.

This rearrangement joins TRBV20-1 to TRBJ2-1; unclear D gene. The length of the CDR3 is 14 residues. V was shortened by 3 bases and J by 5 bases, with 14 bases between the two germline ends. Germline V lookup: CDR1 DFQATT, CDR2 SNEGSKA (reference sequence). CDR3 loop: CSASRPQPNNEQFF. DNA of the CDR3: TGCAGTGCTAGTCGTCCCCAGCCTAACAATGAGCAGTTCTTC.

This clonotype was counted between two and nine times. The chain combines TRBV19 with TRBJ2-7, with D tentatively TRBD1 or TRBD2 (6 bases each). The CDR3 consists of 16 residues. Trimming stripped 0 bases from V and 3 bases from J, with 15 bases between. Germline CDR1 LNHDA, CDR2 SQIVND (reference sequence). CDR3 sequence: CASSIDPRDTNYEQYF. The CDR3 DNA sequence: TGTGCCAGTAGTATAGATCCGCGGGACACCAACTACGAGCAGTACTTC. Filled out from reference TRBV19 and TRBJ2-7, the complete variable domain reads DGGITQSPKYLFRKEGQNVTLSCEQNLNHDAMYWYRQDPGQGLRLIYYSQIVNDFQKGDIAEGYSVSREKKESFPLTVTSAQKNPTAFYLCASSIDPRDTNYEQYFGPGTRLTVT.

There are a few counts of this clonotype. The chain couples TRBV5-1 to TRBJ2-2; 12 positions agree with TRBD2. This CDR3 is built from 15 residues. Germline CDR1 and CDR2: SGHRS and YFSETQ. Unmatched junction bases numbered 5, after V lost 5 bases and J lost 6 bases. In DNA form, the CDR3 reads TGCGCCAGCAGGCCGGGACTAGCGGGTTCCGGGGAGCTGTTTTTT. This encodes CASRPGLAGSGELFF.

V gene TRBV3-1 combines with J gene TRBJ2-7; tentatively, D is TRBD2 (5 bases). Germline values: CDR1 LGHDT, CDR2 YNNKEL (reference sequence). Trimming left V 4 bases short and J 5 bases short, with 15 bases between. There are 14 residues in the CDR3. CDR3 region: CASSPAGLPHEQYF. For the CDR3, the DNA is TGTGCCAGCAGCCCTGCTGGACTCCCCCACGAGCAGTACTTC.

The chain has TRBV5-4 and TRBJ1-2, with D maybe TRBD1 (5 bases). The germline V gene encodes CDR1 SGHNT and CDR2 YYREEE (reference sequence). This CDR3 region has 15 residues. With 0 bases removed from V and 1 base from J, the gap between germline ends came to 10 bases. CDR3 nucleotides: TGTGCCAGCAGCTTGGGGGGACCCATTAACTATGGCTACACCTTC. It yields the protein CASSLGGPINYGYTF.

The V call is TRBV24-1, the J call TRBJ2-5; no firm D call. Germline V lookup: CDR1 KGHDR, CDR2 SFDVKD. The CDR3 runs 14 residues. V lost 1 base and J 6 bases, leaving 11 bases between the germline ends. The CDR3 region is CATSDFRFTQTQYF. DNA for the CDR3: TGTGCCACCAGTGATTTTAGGTTTACCCAGACCCAGTACTTC.

This clonotype was seen more than once but under ten times. The J gene is TRBJ2-5, the V gene TRBV7-9; D perhaps matches TRBD2 (6 bases). Germline V gives CDR1 SEHNR, CDR2 FQNEAQ (reference sequence). CDR3 length: 15 residues. Between the trimmed V and J ends, which lost 1 base and 5 bases, there was a span of 14 bases. DNA for the CDR3: TGTGCCAGCAGCTTAGGGGGAATGGCGGGGGAGACCCAGTACTTC. Amino acid sequence: CASSLGGMAGETQYF.

The chain has TRBV27 and TRBJ1-6; D unresolved. Between the trimmed V and J ends, which lost 3 bases and 9 bases, there was a span of 15 bases. Germline V gene data show CDR1 as MNHEY and CDR2 as SMNVEV (reference sequence). The CDR3 is 15 residues long. The CDR3 DNA is TGTGCCAGCAGTTTTCTCGGGAGGATCGGTTCACCCCTCCACTTT. Translating gives CASSFLGRIGSPLHF.

There are many counts of this clonotype. The chain carries TRBV5-4 and TRBJ2-1; 10 nucleotides align to TRBD1. After removal of 2 bases from V and 5 bases from J, the junction contained 1 base not matched to a gene. The CDR3 runs to 14 residues. Looked up from germline, CDR1 is SGHNT and CDR2 is YYREEE (reference sequence). The chain's CDR3 is CASSFGQGDNEQFF. For the CDR3, the DNA is TGTGCCAGCAGCTTCGGACAGGGGGACAATGAGCAGTTCTTC.

V usage is TRBV19 and J usage is TRBJ1-2; D remains ambiguous. CDR1 and CDR2 (germline): LNHDA, SQIVND (reference sequence). Trimming removed 5 bases at V and 4 bases at J, with 20 bases between. The CDR3 runs 16 residues. CDR3 region: CASSGINSPRSYGYTF. DNA of the CDR3: TGTGCCAGTAGTGGAATTAATTCTCCACGGAGCTATGGCTACACCTTC.

This chain connects TRBV5-4 to TRBJ2-1; D remains ambiguous. Germline lookup yields CDR1 SGHNT and CDR2 YYREEE (reference sequence). V lost 4 bases and J 9 bases, leaving 14 bases between the germline ends. The CDR3 runs to 13 residues. The CDR3 spells CASSLVSDGEQFF. CDR3 DNA sequence: TGTGCCAGCAGCCTGGTTTCGGACGGTGAGCAGTTCTTC.

In its sample, this clonotype was seen a few times. The chain employs TRBV27 and TRBJ2-3, with a tentative D call TRBD2 (6 bases). Looked up from germline, CDR1 is MNHEY and CDR2 is SMNVEV (reference sequence). This CDR3 spans 16 amino acids. Between the trimmed V and J ends, which lost 5 bases and 2 bases, there was a span of 17 bases. CDR3 in amino acids: CASSPLGDSPTDTQYF. DNA of the CDR3: TGTGCCAGCAGTCCATTGGGGGACTCCCCCACAGATACGCAGTATTTT.

The rearrangement links TRBV7-9 to TRBJ2-1; D is possibly TRBD2 (5 bases). V was pared by 0 bases and J by 7 bases, with 13 bases between. Per germline, CDR1 SEHNR and CDR2 FQNEAQ (reference sequence). CDR3 length: 15 amino acids. The CDR3 loop is CASSLALDSRNEQFF. The CDR3 DNA reads as TGTGCCAGCAGCTTAGCCCTGGACTCCCGGAATGAGCAGTTCTTC.

This clonotype was detected a few times. This chain connects TRBV4-1 to TRBJ2-2, with 7 positions matching TRBD2. Germline V lookup: CDR1 MGHRA, CDR2 YSYEKL. V gave up 4 bases and J gave up 3 bases; unmatched junction bases: 8. The CDR3 extends over 16 amino acids. The chain's CDR3 is CASSPGGGTHTGELFF. CDR3 DNA sequence: TGCGCCAGCAGCCCTGGGGGAGGGACTCACACCGGGGAGCTGTTTTTT.